This T cell receptor (beta chain) was captured by sequencing in a study of shared clonotypes between healthy human individuals. Sequenced by immunoSEQ multiplex PCR; TCRdb stores in-frame clones only, minus some. The sample contains 2,500,000 or so clones, less than 95% of which appear only once. The length of the CDR3 is 13 residues. Germline V gene lookup returns CDR1 MNHEY and CDR2 SMNVEV (reference sequence). The ends were cut back, 6 bases at V and 3 bases at J, with 12 bases in the middle. Sequencing was carried out using naive CD4+ T cells from PBMCs. As to subset: CD45RA+ positively selected. This chain uses TRBV27 with TRBJ2-7; perhaps TRBD2 as D (6 bases). The sequence was obtained from a man younger than 30 in good health. Some clones in this sample may be carry-over from other donors' samples. The CDR3 spells CASRVLGGYEQYF. CDR3 sequence (DNA): TGTGCCAGCAGGGTATTGGGGGGCTACGAGCAGTACTTC.